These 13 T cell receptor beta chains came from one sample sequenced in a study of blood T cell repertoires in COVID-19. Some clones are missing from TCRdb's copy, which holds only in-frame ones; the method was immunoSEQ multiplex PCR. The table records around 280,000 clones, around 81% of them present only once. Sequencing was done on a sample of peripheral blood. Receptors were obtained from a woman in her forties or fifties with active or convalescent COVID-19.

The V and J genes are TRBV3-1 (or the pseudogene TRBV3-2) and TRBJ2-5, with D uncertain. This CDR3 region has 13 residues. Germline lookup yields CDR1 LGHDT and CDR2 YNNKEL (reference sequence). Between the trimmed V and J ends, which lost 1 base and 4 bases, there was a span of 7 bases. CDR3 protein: CASSQAQSETQYF. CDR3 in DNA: TGTGCCAGCAGCCAAGCTCAGTCAGAGACCCAGTACTTC.

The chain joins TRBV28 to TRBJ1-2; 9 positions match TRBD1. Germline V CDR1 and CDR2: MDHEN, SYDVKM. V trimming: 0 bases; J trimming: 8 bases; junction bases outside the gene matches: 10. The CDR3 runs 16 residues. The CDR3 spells CASSLWTRTGVGGYTF. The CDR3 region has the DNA TGTGCCAGCAGTTTATGGACCAGGACAGGGGTTGGAGGCTACACCTTC.

The CDR3 DNA reads TGTGCCAGCAGCCTCGAGGGGGGGATCTTCAATGGGAATACGCAGTATTTT. Amino acid sequence: CASSLEGGIFNGNTQYF. The V call is TRBV4-2, the J call TRBJ2-3; D may be TRBD2 (7 bases). Trimming shortened V by 4 bases and J by 7 bases, and 24 bases separated the two germline ends. This CDR3 is 17 amino acids long. CDR1 is LGHNA and CDR2 is YNFKEQ in the germline V gene.

The CDR3 DNA reads as TGCGCCAGCAGCTGGGACTCCTCCTACGAGCAGTACTTC. This sequence encodes CASSWDSSYEQYF. The chain links TRBV5-1 to TRBJ2-7; maybe TRBD2 (6 bases). The CDR3 has 13 amino acids. In germline, CDR1 is SGHRS, CDR2 YFSETQ. Deletions cut 3 bases from V and 0 bases from J, with 7 bases between.

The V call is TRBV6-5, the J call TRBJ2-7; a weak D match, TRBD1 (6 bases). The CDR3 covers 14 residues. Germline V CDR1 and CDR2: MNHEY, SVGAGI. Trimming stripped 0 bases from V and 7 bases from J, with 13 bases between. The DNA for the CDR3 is TGTGCCAGCAGTTACTCAACCAGGGGACGGGAGCAGTACTTC. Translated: CASSYSTRGREQYF.

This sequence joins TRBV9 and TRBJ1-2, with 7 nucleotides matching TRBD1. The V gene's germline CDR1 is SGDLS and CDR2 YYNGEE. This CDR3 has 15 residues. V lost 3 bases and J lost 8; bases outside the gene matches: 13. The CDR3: CASSAQQTGTQGYTF. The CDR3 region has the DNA TGTGCCAGCAGCGCTCAACAGACAGGGACTCAGGGCTACACCTTC.

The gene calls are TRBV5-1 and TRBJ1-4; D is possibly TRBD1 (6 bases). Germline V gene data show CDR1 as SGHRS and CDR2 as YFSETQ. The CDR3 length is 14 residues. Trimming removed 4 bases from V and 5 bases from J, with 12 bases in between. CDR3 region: CASSPGTMNEKLFF. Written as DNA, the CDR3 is TGCGCCAGCAGCCCGGGGACAATGAATGAAAAACTGTTTTTT.

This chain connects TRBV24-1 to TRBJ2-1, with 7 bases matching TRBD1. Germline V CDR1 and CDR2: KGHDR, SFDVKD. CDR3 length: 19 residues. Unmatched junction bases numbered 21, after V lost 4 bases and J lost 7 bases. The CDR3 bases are TGTGCCACCAGTGACCCTTTCAAGCAGAGGGGGCCGGACGTAAATGAGCAGTTCTTC. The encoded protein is CATSDPFKQRGPDVNEQFF.

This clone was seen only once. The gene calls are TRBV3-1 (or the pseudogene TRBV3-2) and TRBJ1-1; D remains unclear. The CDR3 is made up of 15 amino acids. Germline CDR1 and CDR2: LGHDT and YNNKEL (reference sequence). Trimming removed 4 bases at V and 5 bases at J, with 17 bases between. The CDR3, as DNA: TGTGCCAGCAGCCGTTGGGCGGGCCAAGGGACTGAAGCTTTCTTT. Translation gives CASSRWAGQGTEAFF.

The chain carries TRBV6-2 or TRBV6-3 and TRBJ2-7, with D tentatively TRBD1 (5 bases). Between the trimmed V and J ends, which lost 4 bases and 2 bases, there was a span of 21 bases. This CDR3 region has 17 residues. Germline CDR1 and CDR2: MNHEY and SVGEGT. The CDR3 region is CASSLGRGRWLTYEQYF. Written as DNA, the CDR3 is TGTGCCAGCAGTTTGGGGCGTGGTCGTTGGCTAACCTACGAGCAGTACTTC.

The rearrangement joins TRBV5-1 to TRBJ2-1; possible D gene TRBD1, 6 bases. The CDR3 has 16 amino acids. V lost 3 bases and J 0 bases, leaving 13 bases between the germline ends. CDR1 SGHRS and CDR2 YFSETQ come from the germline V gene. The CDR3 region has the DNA TGCGCCAGCAGCTCACGGCAGGGGATCTCCTACAATGAGCAGTTCTTC. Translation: CASSSRQGISYNEQFF.

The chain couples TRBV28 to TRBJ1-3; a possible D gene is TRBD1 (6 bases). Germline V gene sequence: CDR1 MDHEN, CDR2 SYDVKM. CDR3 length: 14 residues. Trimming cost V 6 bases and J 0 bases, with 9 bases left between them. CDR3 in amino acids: CASRGHLSGNTIYF. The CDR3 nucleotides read TGTGCCAGCAGGGGACACCTCTCTGGAAACACCATATATTTT.

The CDR3 nucleotides read TGTGCCAGCAGCTTAGTGGGCGAGACCCAGTACTTC. This gives the protein CASSLVGETQYF. The rearrangement joins TRBV11-2 to TRBJ2-5; no definite D call. This CDR3 spans 12 amino acids. Germline V gene lookup returns CDR1 SGHAT and CDR2 FQNNGV. V lost 1 base to trimming and J lost 5 bases, with 5 bases between them. Drawing the rest from reference TRBV11-2 and TRBJ2-5, the complete variable domain is EAGVAQSPRYKIIEKRQSVAFWCNPISGHATLYWYQQILGQGPKLLIQFQNNGVVDDSQLPKDRFSAERLKGVDSTLKIQPAKLEDSAVYLCASSLVGETQYFGPGTRLLVL.